Listed below are T cell receptor beta chains from one sample, sequenced in a study of T cells in Graves' hyperthyroidism and ophthalmopathy. TCRdb re-analysed the multiplex PCR reads in MiXCR, keeping a single row per CDR3 protein. Of roughly 350,000 distinct CDR3 sequences in the sample, approximately 15% were seen once. Sequenced input: blood. These receptors were obtained from a woman in her 30s with Graves' hyperthyroidism. Both conserved end residues are part of each CDR3. The D gene is left open where the match is weak. Clone size is not always given. Where it is, it says once, few, many or a class for expanded clones.

D: TRBD1; size: many; V: TRBV30; length: 13; J: TRBJ2-5; DNA: TGTGCCTGGAGTACCCGGGACAGAGAGACCCAGTACTTC; CDR3: CAWSTRDRETQYF
D: .; size: few; V: TRBV5-1; length: 16; J: TRBJ2-5; DNA: TGCGCCAGCAGCTTGTGGGCACTTCAGGTTAAAGAGACCCAGTACTTC; CDR3: CASSLWALQVKETQYF
D: .; size: many; V: TRBV20-1; length: 15; J: TRBJ2-5; DNA: TGCAGTGCTAGAGATTTTTCCGGGTTGGATGAGACCCAGTACTTC; CDR3: CSARDFSGLDETQYF
D: TRBD2; size: many; V: TRBV10-3; length: 13; J: TRBJ2-7; DNA: TGTGCCACCGCGGGAGGGCCTTCCTACGAGCAGTACTTC; CDR3: CATAGGPSYEQYF
D: .; size: many; V: TRBV7-9; length: 14; J: TRBJ2-1; DNA: TGTGCCAGCAGCTTAGGTAGCGGATACAATGAGCAGTTCTTC; CDR3: CASSLGSGYNEQFF
D: .; size: many; V: TRBV6-1; length: 15; J: TRBJ2-7; DNA: TGTGCCAGCAGGGAAGGGAATAGGGAATGGGACGAGCAGTACTTC; CDR3: CASREGNREWDEQYF
D: .; size: many; V: TRBV7-2; length: 14; J: TRBJ2-7; DNA: TGTGCCAGCAGCTTAGCTTCGGGGGTTGGCGAGCAGTACTTC; CDR3: CASSLASGVGEQYF
D: .; size: many; V: TRBV5-1; length: 14; J: TRBJ1-6; DNA: TGCGCCAGCAGCTTTAGCTCGTCGGGTTCACCCCTCCACTTT; CDR3: CASSFSSSGSPLHF
D: .; size: .; V: TRBV7-9; length: 14; J: TRBJ1-3; DNA: TGTGCCAGCAGCTTTATGGGGGAAGGAAACACCATATATTTT; CDR3: CASSFMGEGNTIYF
D: .; size: many; V: TRBV6-2/TRBV6-3; length: 15; J: TRBJ2-1; DNA: TGTGCCAGCAGTTACTTTAAGGGTTCCTACAATGAGCAGTTCTTC; CDR3: CASSYFKGSYNEQFF
D: TRBD1; size: many; V: TRBV30; length: 11; J: TRBJ1-6; DNA: TGTGCCGGGGGACAGAATTCACCCCTCCACTTT; CDR3: CAGGQNSPLHF
D: TRBD2; size: few; V: TRBV20-1; length: 14; J: TRBJ2-5; DNA: TGCAGTGCTAGAGACGCCCTAGCGGGAGGGCGCCAGTACTTC; CDR3: CSARDALAGGRQYF
D: .; size: many; V: TRBV28; length: 12; J: TRBJ1-5; DNA: TGTGCCAGCAGAAGCGGGATACAGCCCCAGCATTTT; CDR3: CASRSGIQPQHF
D: TRBD2; size: many; V: TRBV28; length: 18; J: TRBJ2-3; DNA: TGTGCCAGCAGGTCCTCGGGACTAGCGGGAGGAATGACAGATACGCAGTATTTT; CDR3: CASRSSGLAGGMTDTQYF
D: .; size: many; V: TRBV12-3/TRBV12-4; length: 15; J: TRBJ2-1; DNA: TGTGCCAGCAGTTTTCTGGGGGAGCCCTACAATGAGCAGTTCTTC; CDR3: CASSFLGEPYNEQFF
D: .; size: .; V: TRBV19; length: 15; J: TRBJ1-1; DNA: TGTGCCACTAGTATAGTTGCGGGGGCGAACACTGAAGCTTTCTTT; CDR3: CATSIVAGANTEAFF
D: .; size: many; V: TRBV12-3/TRBV12-4; length: 14; J: TRBJ1-5; DNA: TGTGCCAGCAGTCCACAGGGTCACGGTCAGCCCCAGCATTTT; CDR3: CASSPQGHGQPQHF
D: .; size: .; V: TRBV29-1; length: 14; J: TRBJ1-4; DNA: TGCAGCGTTAAACCCCGGGAGTCTAATGAAAAACTGTTTTTT; CDR3: CSVKPRESNEKLFF
D: TRBD2; size: many; V: TRBV19; length: 20; J: TRBJ2-5; DNA: TGTGCCAGTAGTATCCCTAATTCCGGGACTAGCGGGAGGAATCCAGAGACCCAGTACTTC; CDR3: CASSIPNSGTSGRNPETQYF
D: .; size: .; V: TRBV28; length: 11; J: TRBJ1-1; DNA: TGTGCCAACAGTTTGCGGACCGAAGCTTTCTTT; CDR3: CANSLRTEAFF
D: .; size: .; V: TRBV5-6; length: 14; J: TRBJ2-5; DNA: TGTGCCAGCAGCTTCAACAGTAAGGGGGAGACCCAGTACTTC; CDR3: CASSFNSKGETQYF
D: .; size: many; V: TRBV2; length: 12; J: TRBJ1-1; DNA: TGTGCCAGCCCAGCGGTGAACACTGAAGCTTTCTTT; CDR3: CASPAVNTEAFF
D: .; size: few; V: TRBV20-1; length: 19; J: TRBJ2-5; DNA: TGCAGTGCTAGAGATTCAAGGGGGACCCAGCGGAGGGGGGTGGAGACCCAGTACTTC; CDR3: CSARDSRGTQRRGVETQYF
D: TRBD2; size: .; V: TRBV12-3/TRBV12-4; length: 14; J: TRBJ2-7; DNA: TGTGCCAGCAGTTTACCGGGAGGGCTCAACGAGCAGTACTTC; CDR3: CASSLPGGLNEQYF
D: .; size: few; V: TRBV7-9; length: 13; J: TRBJ2-3; DNA: TGTGCCAGCAGCTTAGGGATGATTGATACGCAGTATTTT; CDR3: CASSLGMIDTQYF
D: .; size: .; V: TRBV11-2; length: 15; J: TRBJ2-3; DNA: TGTGCCAGCAGCTTAGGGGGGTCCTACACAGATACGCAGTATTTT; CDR3: CASSLGGSYTDTQYF
D: .; size: many; V: TRBV20-1; length: 12; J: TRBJ2-3; DNA: TGCAGTGCTAAGATGTCGGCAGGGCCGCAGTATTTT; CDR3: CSAKMSAGPQYF
D: TRBD2; size: many; V: TRBV11-2; length: 15; J: TRBJ2-5; DNA: TGTGCCAGCAGTTTAGGCCTAGCGGGTCAAGAGACCCAGTACTTC; CDR3: CASSLGLAGQETQYF
D: .; size: .; V: TRBV12-3/TRBV12-4; length: 13; J: TRBJ1-2; DNA: TGTGCCAGCAGCCGGGGGGGGCCAAATGGCTACACCTTC; CDR3: CASSRGGPNGYTF
D: .; size: many; V: TRBV6-1; length: 15; J: TRBJ1-5; DNA: TGTGCCAGCAGTGAATTAAAGGGAAGCAATCAGCCCCAGCATTTT; CDR3: CASSELKGSNQPQHF
D: TRBD2; size: .; V: TRBV20-1; length: 14; J: TRBJ2-5; DNA: TGCAGTGCGCCTCGACTAGCGGCTCAAGAGACCCAGTACTTC; CDR3: CSAPRLAAQETQYF
D: .; size: .; V: TRBV5-8; length: 12; J: TRBJ2-7; DNA: TGTGCCATCAGTGACAGAGAATACGAGCAGTACTTC; CDR3: CAISDREYEQYF
D: .; size: .; V: TRBV9; length: 16; J: TRBJ2-1; DNA: TGTGCCAGCAGCGTAGATACTCGTTCTCGCTACAATGAGCAGTTCTTC; CDR3: CASSVDTRSRYNEQFF
D: .; size: .; V: TRBV28; length: 15; J: TRBJ1-4; DNA: TGTGCCAGCAGTATAGGGGCGACGGGTAGGGAAAAACTGTTTTTT; CDR3: CASSIGATGREKLFF
D: .; size: many; V: TRBV28; length: 13; J: TRBJ2-3; DNA: TGTGCCAGCAGGAATTTGTACACAGATACGCAGTATTTT; CDR3: CASRNLYTDTQYF
D: TRBD2; size: many; V: TRBV28; length: 20; J: TRBJ2-7; DNA: TGTGCCAGCAGTTTCACCGGTGGACAGGGACTAGCGGGTGCCTCCTACGAGCAGTACTTC; CDR3: CASSFTGGQGLAGASYEQYF
D: .; size: .; V: TRBV4-2; length: 17; J: TRBJ2-5; DNA: TGTGCCAGCAGCCCTAAGGGGCCGGGAGAAGCAGCAGAGACCCAGTACTTC; CDR3: CASSPKGPGEAAETQYF
D: .; size: .; V: TRBV11-2; length: 14; J: TRBJ1-2; DNA: TGTGCCAGCAGCTTAGTTCGGAAAAACTATGGCTACACCTTC; CDR3: CASSLVRKNYGYTF
D: .; size: few; V: TRBV4-2; length: 16; J: TRBJ1-3; DNA: TGTGCCAGCAGCCAAGGCGCGGCGGGGTCTGGAAACACCATATATTTT; CDR3: CASSQGAAGSGNTIYF